This TCR beta chain is from a study of cytomegalovirus exposure and HLA in healthy donors. Study-level information: Counted in an early data release were tens of millions of unique TCRs from HLA-typed donors. Study-wide results and caveats: As was reported, the classifier diagnosed cytomegalovirus status with high specificity and sensitivity. A later analysis associated about 18,000 TCR beta sequences with HLA alleles at a 0.05 false discovery rate.

This clone appeared many times. Antigen unknown. V dropped 0 bases and J dropped 12; count of bases not matched to a gene: 3. Per germline, CDR1 SGHRS and CDR2 YFSETQ. The length of the CDR3 is 12 residues. With 60 Vbeta and 13 Jbeta primers, the PCR was carried out. TCRdb's copy holds only in-frame clones and misses some; the assay was immunoSEQ multiplex PCR. The sample holds about 210,000 clones, nearly 80% seen once. This TCR came from a male donor in good health and CMV-seronegative. The material sequenced was PBMCs. V usage is TRBV5-1 and J usage is TRBJ1-2; 9 bases line up with TRBD1. DNA for the CDR3: TGCGCCAGCAGCTTGGGGGGACAGGGTCACACCTTC. Residues: CASSLGGQGHTF.